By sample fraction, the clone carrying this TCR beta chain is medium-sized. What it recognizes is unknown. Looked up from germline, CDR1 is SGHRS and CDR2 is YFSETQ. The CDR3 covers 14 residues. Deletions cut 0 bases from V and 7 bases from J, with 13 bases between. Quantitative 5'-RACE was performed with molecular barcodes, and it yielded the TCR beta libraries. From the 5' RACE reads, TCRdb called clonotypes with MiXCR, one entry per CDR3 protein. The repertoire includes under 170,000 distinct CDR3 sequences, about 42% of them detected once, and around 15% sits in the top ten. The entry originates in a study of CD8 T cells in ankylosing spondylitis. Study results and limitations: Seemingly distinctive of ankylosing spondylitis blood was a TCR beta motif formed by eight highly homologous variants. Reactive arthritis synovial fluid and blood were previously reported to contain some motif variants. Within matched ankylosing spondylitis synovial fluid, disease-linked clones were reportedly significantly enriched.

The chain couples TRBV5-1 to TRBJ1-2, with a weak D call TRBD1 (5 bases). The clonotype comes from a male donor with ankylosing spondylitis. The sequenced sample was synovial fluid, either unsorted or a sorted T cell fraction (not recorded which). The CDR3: CASSLGGTTGGYTF. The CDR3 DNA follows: TGCGCCAGCAGCTTGGGCGGGACTACGGGTGGCTACACCTTC.